The 8 T cell receptor beta chains presented below share a single source sample, sequenced in a study of blood T cell repertoires in COVID-19. Data came from immunoSEQ multiplex PCR; TCRdb stores just in-frame clones and leaves some out. The sample holds 320,000 or so clones; 85% are singletons and the top ten take around 1.8%. The source material was PBMCs or T cells enriched from blood (not recorded which). These TCRs come from a woman in her 30s who had been exposed to COVID-19.

This clone was seen just once. The rearrangement links TRBV28 to TRBJ1-1; TRBD1 agrees at 8 bases. Germline CDR1 reads MDHEN; CDR2 reads SYDVKM. Trimming removed 2 bases from V and 4 bases from J; junction bases left unmatched: 9. The CDR3 is 16 residues long. CDR3 sequence (DNA): TGTGCCAGCAGTTTAGAAGCCGACAGGGGTTTCACTGAAGCTTTCTTT. This sequence encodes CASSLEADRGFTEAFF.

The genes are TRBV27 and TRBJ1-5; D uncertain. Trimming took 5 bases from V and 0 from J, leaving 8 bases between them. CDR1 is MNHEY and CDR2 is SMNVEV in the germline V gene (reference sequence). CDR3 length equals 14 residues. DNA of the CDR3: TGTGCCAGCAGTAGCGAAAATAGCAATCAGCCCCAGCATTTT. Residues: CASSSENSNQPQHF.

V is TRBV2 and J is TRBJ1-2; D is perhaps TRBD1 (6 bases). CDR1 is SNHLY and CDR2 is FYNNEI in the germline V gene. There are 14 residues in the CDR3. Trimming stripped 1 base from V and 4 bases from J, with 10 bases between. The chain's CDR3 is CASSEDRAPYGYTF. CDR3 bases: TGTGCCAGCAGTGAAGACAGGGCCCCCTATGGCTACACCTTC. Full variable domain (missing parts from reference TRBV2 and TRBJ1-2): EPEVTQTPSHQVTQMGQEVILRCVPISNHLYFYWYRQILGQKVEFLVSFYNNEISEKSEIFDDQFSVERPDGSNFTLKIRSTKLEDSAMYFCASSEDRAPYGYTFGSGTRLTVV.

The chain combines TRBV10-1 with TRBJ1-1; TRBD1 matches at 11 bases. Germline V gives CDR1 WNHNN, CDR2 SYGVQD (reference sequence). This CDR3 has 14 residues. Trimming removed 8 bases from V and 4 bases from J; junction bases left unmatched: 6. DNA for the CDR3: TGCGCCAGCTCTAAAGGGACAGGGGGCACTGAAGCTTTCTTT. Translated, it gives CASSKGTGGTEAFF.

The chain carries TRBV9 and TRBJ1-2; D gene uncertain. Deletions cut 4 bases from V and 4 bases from J, with 14 bases between. This CDR3 comprises 14 residues. Germline loops: CDR1 SGDLS, CDR2 YYNGEE. The CDR3 coding sequence is TGTGCCAGCAGCCCCCAACCCTTGAGCTATGGCTACACCTTC. Translated: CASSPQPLSYGYTF. The variable domain in full, completed from reference TRBV9 and TRBJ1-2, reads DSGVTQTPKHLITATGQRVTLRCSPRSGDLSVYWYQQSLDQGLQFLIQYYNGEERAKGNILERFSAQQFPDLHSELNLSSLELGDSALYFCASSPQPLSYGYTFGSGTRLTVV.

V is TRBV11-3 and J is TRBJ2-1; D ambiguous. The CDR3 sequence is 15 residues long. The V gene lost 5 bases and the J gene lost 0 bases, with 11 bases spanning the gap. Looked up from germline, CDR1 is SGHNT and CDR2 is YENEEA. For the CDR3, the DNA is TGTGCCAGCAGCCAATTCGCTAGCTCCTACAATGAGCAGTTCTTC. Encoded protein: CASSQFASSYNEQFF.

The V gene is TRBV4-3, the J gene TRBJ1-5; tentatively, D is TRBD1 (5 bases). This CDR3 has 15 residues. The V gene's germline CDR1 is LGHNA and CDR2 YSLEER. The V end was cut by 0 bases, the J end by 6 bases, with 12 bases between. CDR3 in amino acids: CASSQDSQGSQPQHF. The CDR3 DNA follows: TGCGCCAGCAGCCAAGATTCCCAGGGTAGTCAGCCCCAGCATTTT.

This clone was seen more than once but under ten times. The rearrangement joins TRBV10-3 to TRBJ1-1; weak D call: TRBD1 (6 bases). V was cut by 4 bases and J by 7 bases, with 13 bases left in between. Germline V gene data show CDR1 as ENHRY and CDR2 as SYGVKD. The CDR3 length is 13 residues. The CDR3 loop is CAISAETGSEAFF. As DNA, the CDR3 is TGTGCCATCAGTGCGGAGACAGGAAGTGAAGCTTTCTTT.